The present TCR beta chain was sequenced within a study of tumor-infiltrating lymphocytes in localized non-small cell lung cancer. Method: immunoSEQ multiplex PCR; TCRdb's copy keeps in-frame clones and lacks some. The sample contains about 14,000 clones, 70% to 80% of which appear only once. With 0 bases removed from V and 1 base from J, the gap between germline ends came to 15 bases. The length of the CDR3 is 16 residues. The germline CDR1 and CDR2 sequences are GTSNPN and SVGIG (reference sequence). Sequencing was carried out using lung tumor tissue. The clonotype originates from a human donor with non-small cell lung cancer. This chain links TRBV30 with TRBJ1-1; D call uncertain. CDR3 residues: CAWSVSFPQANTEAFF. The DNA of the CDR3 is TGTGCCTGGAGTGTAAGCTTTCCCCAGGCGAACACTGAAGCTTTCTTT.